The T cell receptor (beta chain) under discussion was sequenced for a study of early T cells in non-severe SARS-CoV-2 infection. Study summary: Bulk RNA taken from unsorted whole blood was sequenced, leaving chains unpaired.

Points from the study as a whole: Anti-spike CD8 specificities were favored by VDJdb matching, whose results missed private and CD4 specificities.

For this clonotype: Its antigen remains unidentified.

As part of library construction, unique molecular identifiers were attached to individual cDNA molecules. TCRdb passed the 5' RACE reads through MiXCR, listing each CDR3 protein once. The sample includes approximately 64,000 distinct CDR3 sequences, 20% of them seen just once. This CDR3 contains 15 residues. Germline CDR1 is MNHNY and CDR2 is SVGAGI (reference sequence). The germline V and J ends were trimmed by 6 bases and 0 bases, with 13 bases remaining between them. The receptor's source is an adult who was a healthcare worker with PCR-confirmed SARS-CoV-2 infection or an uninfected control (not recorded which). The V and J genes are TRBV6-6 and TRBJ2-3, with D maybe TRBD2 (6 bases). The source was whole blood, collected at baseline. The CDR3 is CASSDSGTSTDTQYF. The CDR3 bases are TGTGCCAGCAGCGATAGCGGAACTAGCACAGATACGCAGTATTTT.